This passage covers 2 T cell receptor beta chains from one sample sequenced in a study of patients and donors after allogeneic stem cell transplantation. TCRdb re-derived calls from the RT-PCR reads in MiXCR, one entry per CDR3 protein. Counted here are around 170,000 distinct CDR3 sequences, approximately 24% occurring once; the ten biggest clones make up roughly 27%. The specimen was blood, either unsorted or a sorted T cell fraction (not recorded which). The receptor set was obtained from a human donor who was either an allogeneic HSCT recipient or a stem cell or donor lymphocyte infusion donor (not recorded which). It is not recorded whose cells these are; they may come from a transplant donor.

This chain connects TRBV5-1 to TRBJ2-1; D is uncertain. Germline CDR1 SGHRS, CDR2 YFSETQ. Trimming stripped 3 bases from V and 3 bases from J, with 10 bases between. There are 14 residues in the CDR3. The CDR3 DNA reads as TGCGCCAGCAGCTGGTGGACCATCTACAATGAGCAGTTCTTC. Residues: CASSWWTIYNEQFF.

V gene TRBV9 combines with J gene TRBJ1-2; possibly TRBD1 for D (5 bases). Trimming removed 0 bases at V and 4 bases at J, with 10 bases between. CDR3 length: 14 amino acids. From germline, CDR1 is SGDLS and CDR2 YYNGEE. The CDR3 bases are TGTGCCAGCAGCGTAGAAAAGGGGAGCTATGGCTACACCTTC. It yields the protein CASSVEKGSYGYTF.